In its sample, the clone carrying this T cell receptor (beta chain) was seen once. Its antigen remains unidentified. The repertoire was sequenced with immunoSEQ multiplex PCR; TCRdb's copy has only in-frame clones and lacks some. The sample has 150,000 to 200,000 clones; roughly 80% are singletons. This record comes from a study of cytomegalovirus exposure and HLA in healthy donors. Overall study findings and caveats: Reports credit the classifier with highly specific, highly sensitive diagnosis of cytomegalovirus status.

Input material: PBMCs. The origin of this receptor is a man aged 18 to 29 in good health and CMV-seropositive.

CDR3 coding DNA: TGTGCCAGCAGGGTAACAGGGGAGAATGAGCAGTTCTTC. It specifies CASRVTGENEQFF. This chain uses TRBV6-1 with TRBJ2-1; 7 positions agree with TRBD1. Germline CDR1 is MNHNS and CDR2 is SASEGT. V was clipped by 6 bases and J by 7 bases; unmatched bases: 6. The CDR3 extends over 13 amino acids.